This T cell receptor beta chain was recorded in a study of T-cell reconstitution after alpha-beta-depleted transplantation in children. The CDR3 runs to 15 residues. Germline V gene lookup returns CDR1 SGHTA and CDR2 FQGNSA. V gave up 1 base and J gave up 1 base, with 9 bases separating them. Molecular barcoding with unique molecular identifiers was used for the TCRbeta library. TCRdb recomputed calls from the PCR reads with MiXCR, one row per CDR3 protein. The top ten clones hold roughly 27% of a sample with approximately 400,000 distinct CDR3 sequences, around 15% of them seen once. General study points: Expanded clones from the graft, numbering several hundred, reportedly supplied alpha-beta T cells about two months after transplant.

Concerning this clonotype: The target antigen is unknown.

The source was PBMCs, mostly from graft donor cells, collected 360 days after TCRalphabeta/CD19-depleted stem cell transplant. The gene calls are TRBV7-2 and TRBJ2-3; D gene unclear. This clonotype originated in a boy in the first two years of life who had a stem cell transplant for Wiskott-Aldrich syndrome, so the T cells may come from the graft donor. The CDR3 reads CASSLVVDRTDTQYF. As DNA, the CDR3 is TGTGCCAGCAGCTTAGTGGTGGATCGCACAGATACGCAGTATTTT.